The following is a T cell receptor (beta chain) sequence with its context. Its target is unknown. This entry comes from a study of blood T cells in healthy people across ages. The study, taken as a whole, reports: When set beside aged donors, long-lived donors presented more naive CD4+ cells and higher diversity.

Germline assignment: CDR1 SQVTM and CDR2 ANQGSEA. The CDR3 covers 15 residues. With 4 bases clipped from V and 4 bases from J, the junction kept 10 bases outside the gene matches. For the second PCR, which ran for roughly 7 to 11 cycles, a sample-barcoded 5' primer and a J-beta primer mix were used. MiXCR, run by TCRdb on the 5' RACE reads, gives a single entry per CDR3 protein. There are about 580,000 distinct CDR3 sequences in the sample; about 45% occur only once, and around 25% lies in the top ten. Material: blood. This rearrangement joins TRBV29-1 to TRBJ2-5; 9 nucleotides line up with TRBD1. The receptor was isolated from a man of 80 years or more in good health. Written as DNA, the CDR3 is TGCAGCGTTGCGAAGGCCGGGACAGGGATAGAGACCCAGTACTTC. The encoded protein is CSVAKAGTGIETQYF.